This T cell receptor (beta chain) was documented in a study of beta chain features in type 1 diabetes (dated by TCRdb to 2017 to 2018). In terms of the full investigation: No differences in mean age, gender distribution, total cell number or subset yield were found between patients and healthy donors. Across all samples, 107,917,701 sorted cells were examined, and cell number per subset correlated strongly with RNA yield. The study compared TCRB repertoires of sorted circulating CD4+ T cell subsets between recently diagnosed type 1 diabetes patients and matched healthy donors. Regulatory and stem cell-like memory subsets were obtained from only 8 patients and roughly eight healthy donors, while naive and central memory subsets were obtained from all 30 or so donors.

Each donor gave one peripheral blood draw, averaging around 0.11 L, which was collected into heparinised tubes. Using a panel that included CD45RO, CCR7, CD25, CD127, CD95 and CD27, naive, central memory, regulatory and stem cell-like memory CD4+ T cells were sorted on a BD FACSAria II. Purity was above 98% for every sorted population. PBMCs were separated immediately by Lymphoprep density gradient centrifugation and were stained directly, without being cultured. So that batch effects would be minimized, each experiment stained and sorted samples in pairs, pairing one healthy donor with one patient. The sample holds a few counts of this clone. Its antigen is currently not known. No clone much larger than this one lies a single base away; base qualities are absent. Spanning cysteine to phenylalanine, the CDR3 consists of 16 amino acids. Of all the DNA, just the CDR3 is kept, 48 bases in frame from base 1.

Overall results and qualifications from the work: In all four CD4+ subsets, TCRB CDR3 length was moderately but significantly shorter in type 1 diabetes patients. Fewer insertions and more nucleotide deletions at VDJ recombination sites were observed in patients with type 1 diabetes, implying thymic rearrangement abnormalities. PCR may preferentially amplify shorter templates, but because patient and control samples were amplified and corrected together, any resulting skew would affect both groups equally. Only small numbers of individuals were included in the HLA sub-analyses, which left unresolved whether HLA type had any influence on TCRB rearrangement. The naive, central memory and regulatory TCRB repertoires appeared to resemble one another more closely among patients than among healthy donors. Because cDNA rather than genomic DNA was sequenced, highly expressing activated cells could have been over-represented, although no difference in activation and CD3 levels was found between groups.

The High Capacity cDNA Reverse Transcription Kit was used to reverse transcribe all of the isolated RNA, meaning that expressed TCRB transcripts were what got sequenced. Naive, central memory and regulatory T cell samples underwent deep immunoSEQ sequencing, averaging around 3.6 million total reads per sample. Sorted cells were lysed in RLT buffer, and RNA was extracted using DNase-treated RNeasy Micro or Mini kits according to cell number. Each cell subset was processed separately to prevent cross-contamination, with patient and healthy donor samples processed together. Using the immunoSEQ multiplex PCR, TCRB sequences were amplified from cDNA into 87-bp fragments spanning the CDR3 region. Amplicons were sequenced on the Illumina HiSeq platform. Processing in the source paper ran as follows. PCR bias was computationally corrected using synthetic template baselines, reads within Hamming distance 2 were collapsed, and singletons that could not be merged were discarded. Reads were aligned against IMGT so that V, D and J genes, CDR3 length and insertions or deletions at six rearrangement sites could be assigned. Clonotype counts were normalized to sorted cell number within each subset before computing true diversity and Gini coefficients with the tcR R package. The overlap coefficient, calculated on TCRB nucleotide sequences, was used to quantify repertoire sharing. What TCRdb holds here is the immuneACCESS table cut down to in-frame rearrangements. Part of the clones is not present; checked against another copy, under half of the missing clones reflect an unresolved V gene, and the others are unexplained. That table gives V, J and clone size, and the DNA gave D and trimming. This sample holds 160,000 or so clones; roughly 9% were observed only once. Roughly 0.7% of the sample goes to the ten largest clones.

The sequence was obtained from a woman between 25 and 40 years old with type 1 diabetes. This chain is built from TRBV21-1 and TRBJ2-1; TRBD1, as called in the table, went unchecked against the DNA. TRBV21-1 corresponds to a pseudogene. Specimen: central memory CD4+ T cells from blood. The CDR3 has the sequence CASLIRDRGSYNEQFF. The DNA sequence reads TGTGCCAGCCTCATCCGGGACAGGGGCTCCTACAATGAGCAGTTCTTC.